The rows below give T cell receptor beta chains drawn from one sample of a study of OX40 agonist ivuxolimab in advanced cancers. Here immunoSEQ multiplex PCR was the method, and the copy in TCRdb shows in-frame clones only, minus some. The data contain 90,000 to 100,000 clones, about 96% of them seen just once; the ten biggest clones take up about 2%. Source: CD4+ or CD8+ T cells sorted from blood, taken in a trial of the OX40 agonist ivuxolimab. Receptors originate from an adult with an advanced solid tumor such as melanoma, head and neck, liver or kidney cancer. Both conserved end residues are part of each CDR3. Fields, in order: J gene, clone size, V gene, D gene, CDR3 DNA, CDR3 protein. A D gene is named only where the DNA matches it firmly. Size is omitted from some rows. Given values are once, few, many or a class for expanded clones.

TRBJ1-2 | once | TRBV7-6 | NA | TGTGCCAGCAGCTTAGGAGGGGGAGCCAATGGCTACACCTTC | CASSLGGGANGYTF
TRBJ2-7 | NA | TRBV2 | TRBD1 | TGTGCCAGCAGTAACAGGGGAGAGGGTTACGAGCAGTACTTC | CASSNRGEGYEQYF
TRBJ1-6 | NA | TRBV25-1 | TRBD1 | TGTGCCAGCAGTGAGGGGACAGGGGTTAATTCACCCCTCCACTTT | CASSEGTGVNSPLHF
TRBJ2-2 | NA | TRBV15 | NA | TGTGCCACCAGCAGGAGGGGCGGGGAGCTGTTTTTT | CATSRRGGELFF
TRBJ2-1 | once | TRBV7-3 | NA | TGTGCCAGCAGCTTAACGGGGAGCCACCGGGACAACTACAATGAGCAGTTCTTC | CASSLTGSHRDNYNEQFF
TRBJ2-7 | NA | TRBV27 | TRBD1 | TGTGCCAGCAGTCCTGGACAGGGGGAGTACGAGCAGTACTTC | CASSPGQGEYEQYF
TRBJ2-1 | NA | TRBV19 | NA | TGTGCCAGTACTCCTAACGGGGTTGAGCAGTTCTTC | CASTPNGVEQFF
TRBJ1-1 | NA | TRBV4-1 | NA | TGCGCCAGCAGCCAAGTGGGCAGGGTCATCGTGAACACTGAAGCTTTCTTT | CASSQVGRVIVNTEAFF
TRBJ1-5 | NA | TRBV6-1 | NA | TGTGCCAGTGCGGTATACAGGGCTAGCAATCAGCCCCAGCATTTT | CASAVYRASNQPQHF
TRBJ2-7 | NA | TRBV9 | NA | TGTGCCAGCAGCGCTGGGGGACAAGTCGAGCAGTACTTC | CASSAGGQVEQYF
TRBJ2-7 | NA | TRBV5-1 | TRBD2 | TGCGCCAGCAGCTTGGGCGCGGGGGGTGGGAACGAGCAGTACTTC | CASSLGAGGGNEQYF
TRBJ2-7 | NA | TRBV4-3 | NA | TGCGCCAGCAGCCAAGACTCGTACTACGAGCAGTACTTC | CASSQDSYYEQYF
TRBJ1-3 | NA | TRBV28 | NA | TGTGCCAGCAGTTTCGGCATCCCCTCTGGAAACACCATATATTTT | CASSFGIPSGNTIYF
TRBJ2-7 | once | TRBV4-2 | NA | TGTGCCAGCAGCCCTGGACCGATAGCATACGAGCAGTACTTC | CASSPGPIAYEQYF
TRBJ2-7 | NA | TRBV7-8 | TRBD1 | TGTGCCAGCAGCTTAGTTGGACAGGCCTACGAGCAGTACTTC | CASSLVGQAYEQYF
TRBJ1-1 | NA | TRBV7-3 | NA | TGTGCCAGCAGCCCCGATATTAACACTGAAGCTTTCTTT | CASSPDINTEAFF
TRBJ2-3 | NA | TRBV7-6 | TRBD2 | TGTGCCAGCAGCTCCCGCCCTACTAGCGCAGGACCAGATACGCAGTATTTT | CASSSRPTSAGPDTQYF
TRBJ1-6 | NA | TRBV7-9 | NA | TGTGCCAGCAGCCCCCCCGAGGACTATAATTCACCCCTCCACTTT | CASSPPEDYNSPLHF
TRBJ2-7 | NA | TRBV27 | TRBD2 | TGTGCCAGCAGTGTCTCCGGGACTAGCGACACCTACGAGCAGTACTTC | CASSVSGTSDTYEQYF
TRBJ1-1 | once | TRBV6-6 | NA | TGTGCCAGCAGCCAACAGGGGAACACTGAAGCTTTCTTT | CASSQQGNTEAFF
TRBJ2-3 | NA | TRBV27 | NA | TGTGCCAGCAGTTTATTTCGGGGAACAGATACGCGGTATTTT | CASSLFRGTDTRYF
TRBJ2-1 | once | TRBV4-1 | TRBD2 | TGCGCCAGCAGCCAAGCGCCGGGACTAGTAAACAATGAGCAGTTCTTC | CASSQAPGLVNNEQFF
TRBJ1-1 | NA | TRBV14 | NA | TGTGCCAGCAGCCAAGTAGGGATGTTCGCTTTCTTT | CASSQVGMFAFF
TRBJ2-1 | NA | TRBV7-8 | TRBD2 | TGTGCCAGCAGCTGGGGAGCGGGAGGGGACAATGAGCAGTTCTTC | CASSWGAGGDNEQFF
TRBJ2-1 | NA | TRBV5-1 | TRBD2 | TGCGCCAGCAGCTGGGGACTAGCGATTTACAATGAGCAGTTCTTC | CASSWGLAIYNEQFF
TRBJ2-7 | NA | TRBV27 | NA | TGTGCCAGCAGTTTAATGAGGGACACAACCTACGAGCAGTACTTC | CASSLMRDTTYEQYF
TRBJ1-1 | NA | TRBV28 | NA | TGTGCCAGCAGTTTTAACAGGGAGGGCACTGAAGCTTTCTTT | CASSFNREGTEAFF
TRBJ2-7 | NA | TRBV7-6 | NA | TGTGCCAGCAGCTCTGTGGTAACCTACGAGCAGTACTTC | CASSSVVTYEQYF
TRBJ2-1 | NA | TRBV15 | NA | TGTGCCACCAGAGGGGGTTCGCGCAATGAGCAGTTCTTC | CATRGGSRNEQFF
TRBJ2-1 | NA | TRBV19 | TRBD1 | TGTGCCAGTAGTATAGTGGGGCCGTGGGACAGGGGTAACAATGAGCAGTTCTTC | CASSIVGPWDRGNNEQFF
TRBJ2-2 | NA | TRBV7-6 | NA | TGTGCCAGCAGCTTAGTTTCAGATCCCGGGGAGCTGTTTTTT | CASSLVSDPGELFF
TRBJ2-7 | NA | TRBV27 | TRBD1 | TGTGCCAGCAGTCACGGGGACAGCTCCTACGAGCAGTACTTC | CASSHGDSSYEQYF
TRBJ2-2 | NA | TRBV7-9 | NA | TGTGCCAGCAGCTTAGGTCGCACCGGGGAGCTGTTTTTT | CASSLGRTGELFF
TRBJ1-2 | NA | TRBV5-4 | NA | TGTGCCAGCAGAGAACTCTCGGCGGCCCATGGCTACACCTTC | CASRELSAAHGYTF
TRBJ2-7 | NA | TRBV5-4 | NA | TGTGCCAGCAGCCTCGGGGGATACGAGCAGTACTTC | CASSLGGYEQYF
TRBJ1-2 | NA | TRBV5-4 | NA | TGTGCCAGCAGCTTGGGGGCCAAAGCTAACTATGGCTACACCTTC | CASSLGAKANYGYTF
TRBJ1-2 | once | TRBV28 | NA | TGTGCCATCCAGCGGGGGGAAATAGGGGGCTACACCTTC | CAIQRGEIGGYTF
TRBJ1-1 | NA | TRBV6-5 | TRBD1 | TGTGCCAGCAGTTACGGGACAGGGGGGCTCACTGAAGCTTTCTTT | CASSYGTGGLTEAFF
TRBJ1-1 | NA | TRBV7-3 | NA | TGTGCCAGCAGCTTAATGGGGGGAGACACTGAAGCTTTCTTT | CASSLMGGDTEAFF
TRBJ2-7 | NA | TRBV27 | NA | TGTGCCAGCAGTTCGACTAGATTCTACGAGCAGTACTTC | CASSSTRFYEQYF
TRBJ2-1 | NA | TRBV7-3 | NA | TGTGCCAGCAGTCTGAATCTCCCCGGCCCCTACAATGAGCAGTTCTTC | CASSLNLPGPYNEQFF
TRBJ1-1 | once | TRBV30 | NA | TGTGCCTGGAGTGTACTATCAGGGAAGGCTGAAGCTTTCTTT | CAWSVLSGKAEAFF
TRBJ1-1 | NA | TRBV14 | TRBD1 | TGTGCCAGCAGCGAGGACAGGGGGCGCGGGAACACTGAAGCTTTCTTT | CASSEDRGRGNTEAFF
TRBJ1-2 | NA | TRBV7-9 | TRBD1 | TGTGCCAGCAGCCCAGTCGGGGACAGGTGGATTACTAACTATGGCTACACCTTC | CASSPVGDRWITNYGYTF
TRBJ2-1 | NA | TRBV19 | NA | TGTGCCAGTAGTTATATGGGTGATGAGCAGTTCTTC | CASSYMGDEQFF
TRBJ1-1 | NA | TRBV5-8 | NA | TGTGCCAGCAGCTTGGAGGCAGGCTTGAACACTGAAGCTTTCTTT | CASSLEAGLNTEAFF
TRBJ2-1 | NA | TRBV2 | TRBD2 | TGTGCCCTCCGCGGGGGAGCCTCCTACAATGAGCAGTTCTTC | CALRGGASYNEQFF
TRBJ2-3 | NA | TRBV6-6 | NA | TGTGCCAGCAGGGGGACTTGGGGTCCCACAGATACGCAGTATTTT | CASRGTWGPTDTQYF
TRBJ1-1 | NA | TRBV5-6 | NA | TGTGCCAGCAGCGAAGGGACGTTGGGCACTGAAGCTTTCTTT | CASSEGTLGTEAFF
TRBJ1-5 | NA | TRBV4-1 | TRBD1 | TGCGCCAGCAGCCCACGATTCGACAGGGAACTTAATCAGCCCCAGCATTTT | CASSPRFDRELNQPQHF
TRBJ1-2 | NA | TRBV27 | NA | TGTGCCAGCAGTCTCTCCAGGAACTATGGCTACACCTTC | CASSLSRNYGYTF
TRBJ2-7 | NA | TRBV6-1 | NA | TGTGCGAGCAAGGCAGAGAGGGGCTACGAGCAGTACTTC | CASKAERGYEQYF
TRBJ2-7 | NA | TRBV30 | NA | TGTGCCTGGAGTCTCCTCTACGAGCAGTACTTC | CAWSLLYEQYF
TRBJ1-1 | NA | TRBV6-5 | NA | TGTGCCAGCAGTTACTCCCTCCAAAACACTGAAGCTTTCTTT | CASSYSLQNTEAFF
TRBJ2-2 | NA | TRBV6-4 | TRBD1 | TGTGCCAGCAGTAGGACAGGGAGCACCGGGGAGCTGTTTTTT | CASSRTGSTGELFF
TRBJ2-7 | NA | TRBV19 | NA | TGTGCCAGTAGCGCGACAGACTCCTACGAGCAGTACTTC | CASSATDSYEQYF
TRBJ2-1 | NA | TRBV12-5 | TRBD1 | TGTGCTAGTGGTGGGCCGGGACAGGGTGCTGAGCAGTTCTTC | CASGGPGQGAEQFF
TRBJ1-2 | NA | TRBV19 | NA | TGTGCCAGTAGTACGGGTTCATTGCCATCTGCCTTC | CASSTGSLPSAF
TRBJ2-2 | NA | TRBV27 | TRBD1 | TGTGCCAGCACTAGACAGGGGGCGAACACCGGGGAGCTGTTTTTT | CASTRQGANTGELFF